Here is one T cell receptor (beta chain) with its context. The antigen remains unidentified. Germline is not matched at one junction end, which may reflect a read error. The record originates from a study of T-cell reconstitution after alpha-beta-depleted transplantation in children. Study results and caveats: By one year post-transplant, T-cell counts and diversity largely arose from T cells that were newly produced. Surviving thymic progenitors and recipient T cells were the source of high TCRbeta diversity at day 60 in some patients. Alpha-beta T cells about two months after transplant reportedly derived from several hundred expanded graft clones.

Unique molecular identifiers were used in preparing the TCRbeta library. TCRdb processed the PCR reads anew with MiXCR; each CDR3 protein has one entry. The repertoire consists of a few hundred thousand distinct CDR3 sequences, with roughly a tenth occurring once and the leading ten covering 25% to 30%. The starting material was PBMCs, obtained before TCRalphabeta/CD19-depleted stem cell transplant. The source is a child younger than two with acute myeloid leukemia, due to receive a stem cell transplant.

The CDR3 reads CASSLEAGPVEGGTRYF. The CDR3 coding sequence is TGTGCCAGCAGCTTAGAAGCGGGGCCGGTAGAAGGGGGTACGCGGTATTTT. This chain links TRBV11-2 with TRBJ2-3; a weak D match, TRBD2 (7 bases). Germline-derived CDR1 and CDR2 are SGHAT and FQNNGV. The CDR3 totals 17 residues.